A selection of T cell receptor beta chains follows, all from one sample in a study of OX40 agonist ivuxolimab in advanced cancers. Repertoires were generated with immunoSEQ multiplex PCR, while TCRdb's copy carries only in-frame clones and drops some. The sample has tens of thousands of clones; around 85% are singletons. Here the sequenced sample was CD4+ or CD8+ T cells sorted from blood, taken in a trial of the OX40 agonist ivuxolimab. The receptors shown here come from an adult with an advanced solid tumor such as melanoma, head and neck, liver or kidney cancer. Both conserved end residues are part of each CDR3. D genes are given only for firm matches. Size tells how often a clone was seen (once, few, many) or the class of an expanded clone, and some rows leave it out.

j_call v_call d_call clone_size cdr3_aa cdr3_nt
TRBJ2-1 TRBV30 . . CAWSRSLNEQFF TGTGCCTGGAGTCGATCTCTCAATGAGCAGTTCTTC
TRBJ2-7 TRBV10-2 . . CASSRPQPHSYEQYF TGCGCCAGCAGTCGACCGCAACCCCACTCCTACGAGCAGTACTTC
TRBJ1-3 TRBV18 . . CASSPGPGAGNTIYF TGTGCCAGCTCACCAGGGCCAGGGGCTGGAAACACCATATATTTT
TRBJ1-1 TRBV5-6 . . CASNRVRTEAFF TGTGCCAGCAATCGGGTACGCACTGAAGCTTTCTTT
TRBJ2-7 TRBV18 TRBD2 . CASSPSGGSYEQYF TGTGCCAGCTCCCCCTCGGGGGGCTCCTACGAGCAGTACTTC
TRBJ2-5 TRBV7-8 . . CASRLGFGGRIETQYF TGTGCCAGCAGGTTGGGTTTTGGAGGGAGGATTGAGACCCAGTACTTC
TRBJ2-7 TRBV4-2 TRBD2 . CASSQIGTSGKVVYEQYF TGTGCCAGCAGCCAGATTGGGACTAGCGGGAAGGTGGTCTACGAGCAGTACTTC
TRBJ1-6 TRBV29-1 TRBD1 . CSVGDRFGSPLHF TGCAGCGTTGGGGACAGGTTTGGTTCACCCCTCCACTTT
TRBJ1-1 TRBV28 . . CASTQGMNTEAFF TGTGCCAGCACTCAGGGAATGAACACTGAAGCTTTCTTT
TRBJ2-1 TRBV11-2 . . CASRPQTMSPEQFF TGTGCCAGCAGACCGCAAACCATGTCCCCTGAGCAGTTCTTC
TRBJ2-7 TRBV25-1 TRBD2 . CASSATTSAHYEQYF TGTGCCAGCAGTGCCACGACTAGCGCCCACTACGAGCAGTACTTC
TRBJ1-2 TRBV6-6 . once CASRAGGGYTF TGTGCCAGCAGGGCCGGCGGGGGCTACACCTTC
TRBJ2-7 TRBV10-3 TRBD2 . CAISGSGLAGEGEQYF TGTGCCATCAGTGGGTCGGGACTAGCGGGAGAAGGAGAGCAGTACTTC
TRBJ2-5 TRBV7-7 . . CASSLARAEWETQYF TGTGCTAGCAGCTTAGCCAGGGCGGAGTGGGAGACCCAGTACTTC
TRBJ2-7 TRBV7-9 TRBD1 . CASSSHRDRVPYEQYF TGTGCCAGCAGCTCGCACCGGGACAGGGTTCCCTACGAGCAGTACTTC
TRBJ1-3 TRBV15 . . CATSNRSRNTIYF TGTGCCACCAGCAACAGGAGTAGGAACACCATATATTTT
TRBJ2-2 TRBV5-1 TRBD2 . CASSLASGYTGELFF TGCGCCAGCAGCTTGGCTAGCGGGTACACCGGGGAGCTGTTTTTT
TRBJ2-2 TRBV6-6 . . CASSPTLGMNTGELFF TGTGCCAGCAGTCCGACCTTGGGGATGAACACCGGGGAGCTGTTTTTT
TRBJ1-2 TRBV19 TRBD1 . CASRETGGAFDYGYTF TGTGCCAGTAGGGAGACAGGGGGCGCTTTCGACTATGGCTACACCTTC
TRBJ2-7 TRBV21-1 . . CASSKAHPLSYEQYF TGTGCCAGCAGCAAAGCGCACCCATTGTCCTACGAGCAGTACTTC
TRBJ2-3 TRBV9 TRBD2 . CASSVRVGLAGSMDTQYF TGTGCCAGCAGCGTGCGCGTAGGACTAGCGGGGTCCATGGATACGCAGTATTTT
TRBJ2-7 TRBV6-1 . few CASRPGAGSYEQYF TGTGCCAGCAGGCCGGGAGCCGGATCCTACGAGCAGTACTTC
TRBJ2-7 TRBV30 . . CAWGIKAGTYEQYF TGTGCCTGGGGTATCAAGGCTGGAACCTACGAGCAGTACTTC
TRBJ2-7 TRBV2 . . CASIGRAGEQYF TGTGCCAGCATTGGACGGGCAGGGGAGCAGTACTTC
TRBJ2-5 TRBV7-3 TRBD2 . CASSLFGRAEETQYF TGTGCCAGCAGCTTGTTCGGGAGGGCGGAAGAGACCCAGTACTTC
TRBJ2-1 TRBV11-3 . . CASSPRHNEQFF TGTGCCAGCAGCCCCCGACACAATGAGCAGTTCTTC
TRBJ1-1 TRBV29-1 . . CSVGMNTEAFF TGCAGCGTTGGTATGAACACTGAAGCTTTCTTT
TRBJ2-2 TRBV19 TRBD2 . CASSIIGLVLAENTGELFF TGTGCCAGTAGTATAATAGGGTTGGTCCTAGCGGAAAACACCGGGGAGCTGTTTTTT
TRBJ1-6 TRBV19 TRBD1 . CASSLRTGLNSPLHF TGTGCCAGTAGTCTAAGGACAGGGCTAAATTCACCCCTCCACTTT
TRBJ2-7 TRBV7-9 . . CASSLDAVSGGTGYEQYF TGTGCCAGCAGCTTAGACGCAGTATCAGGTGGGACGGGCTACGAGCAGTACTTC
TRBJ2-3 TRBV6-6 . once CASSYFEGTDTQYF TGTGCCAGCAGTTATTTTGAGGGCACAGATACGCAGTATTTT
TRBJ1-2 TRBV9 . . CASSVAGGYGYTF TGTGCCAGCAGCGTAGCGGGGGGCTATGGCTACACCTTC
TRBJ2-7 TRBV19 . . CASSIDGSGAPYEQYF TGTGCCAGTAGTATAGATGGAAGCGGAGCCCCCTACGAGCAGTACTTC
TRBJ2-1 TRBV6-5 TRBD1 . CASRFRDSAYNEQFF TGTGCCAGCAGATTCCGGGACAGCGCCTACAATGAGCAGTTCTTC
TRBJ2-7 TRBV30 . . CAWTAVGEENEQYF TGTGCCTGGACGGCGGTGGGCGAGGAGAACGAGCAGTACTTC
TRBJ1-1 TRBV20-1 . . CSARSPEAFF TGCAGTGCTAGGTCCCCTGAAGCTTTCTTT
TRBJ2-7 TRBV7-6 . . CASSLGALGEQYF TGTGCCAGCAGCTTAGGAGCTTTGGGGGAGCAGTACTTC
TRBJ1-4 TRBV5-1 . . CASSTGQSNEKLFF TGCGCCAGCAGCACCGGACAGAGTAATGAAAAACTGTTTTTT
TRBJ2-2 TRBV6-6 TRBD1 . CGAQGANTGELFF TGCGGGGCCCAGGGGGCAAACACCGGGGAGCTGTTTTTT
TRBJ2-1 TRBV6-6 . . CASSLVADERQFF TGTGCCAGCAGCCTGGTGGCGGATGAAAGGCAGTTCTTC
TRBJ2-6 TRBV4-1 . . CASSQPRGGVSGANVLTF TGCGCCAGCAGCCAACCACGGGGAGGAGTTTCTGGGGCCAACGTCCTGACTTTC
TRBJ2-1 TRBV30 TRBD2 once CAWSPRRAGGGNEQFF TGTGCCTGGAGTCCCCGGAGAGCGGGAGGTGGCAATGAGCAGTTCTTC
TRBJ1-5 TRBV28 . . CASSFQNQPQHF TGTGCCAGCAGTTTTCAGAATCAGCCCCAGCATTTT
TRBJ2-7 TRBV10-2 TRBD1 . CASSPRGTGKFYEQYF TGCGCCAGCAGTCCGCGCGGGACAGGGAAGTTCTACGAGCAGTACTTC
TRBJ1-5 TRBV4-1 TRBD1 . CASSQPLRGPSNQPQHF TGCGCCAGCAGCCAACCTCTCAGGGGGCCTAGCAATCAGCCCCAGCATTTT
TRBJ2-5 TRBV11-2 TRBD1 . CASSSNRDSVGQETQYF TGTGCCAGCAGCTCCAACCGGGACAGCGTTGGCCAAGAGACCCAGTACTTC
TRBJ2-7 TRBV5-4 . . CASSASANYEQYF TGTGCCAGCTCGGCTAGCGCGAACTACGAGCAGTACTTC